These T cell receptor beta chains were read from a single sample in a study of STAT5B mutations in CD4+ large granular lymphocyte leukemia. Produced via immunoSEQ multiplex PCR; TCRdb's table is partial and in-frame only. The sample consists of under 40,000 clones, around two thirds of them appearing once. Sequencing was performed on CD4+ T cells from blood buffy coats. Receptor source: a human donor in good health. Each CDR3 is given with its conserved first and last residue. Each record gives: clone size, V gene, CDR3 length, J gene, D gene, CDR3 protein, CDR3 DNA. The D gene is left open where the match is weak. Size is stated for part of the rows, as once, few or many counts, or as a class when the clone is expanded.

-	TRBV9	17	TRBJ2-1	TRBD1	CASSRLGTGSSYNEQFF	TGTGCCAGCAGCCGCCTTGGGACAGGGTCCTCCTACAATGAGCAGTTCTTC
-	TRBV27	16	TRBJ2-3	TRBD2	CASSQTSGGSTDTQYF	TGTGCCAGCAGTCAAACTAGCGGGGGGAGCACAGATACGCAGTATTTT
few	TRBV2	14	TRBJ1-5	-	CASSDTYSNQPQHF	TGTGCCAGCAGTGACACGTATAGCAATCAGCCCCAGCATTTT
-	TRBV6-1	12	TRBJ2-1	-	CASSEGRVEQFF	TGTGCCAGCAGTGAAGGCAGGGTAGAGCAGTTCTTC
-	TRBV19	15	TRBJ2-7	TRBD1	CASNSGTGRSYEQYF	TGTGCCAGTAATTCCGGGACAGGAAGGAGCTACGAGCAGTACTTC
few	TRBV6-6	14	TRBJ1-1	-	CASNGPAALTEAFF	TGTGCCAGCAACGGGCCGGCGGCCCTTACTGAAGCTTTCTTT
-	TRBV10-3	16	TRBJ2-3	TRBD2	CAISETQRGGLDTQYF	TGTGCCATCAGTGAGACGCAGCGGGGGGGCCTTGATACGCAGTATTTT
once	TRBV30	14	TRBJ1-2	TRBD1	CAWRTLGQVYGYTF	TGTGCCTGGAGGACCCTCGGACAGGTCTATGGCTACACCTTC
-	TRBV11-2	11	TRBJ2-1	-	CASSLVLEQFF	TGTGCCAGCAGCTTAGTACTGGAGCAGTTCTTC
-	TRBV2	15	TRBJ1-1	-	CASSDMSRRGTEAFF	TGTGCCAGCAGTGATATGTCCCGCAGGGGTACTGAAGCTTTCTTT
-	TRBV28	12	TRBJ1-2	-	CASKTGGAGYTF	TGTGCCAGCAAGACGGGTGGGGCTGGCTACACCTTC
-	TRBV28	13	TRBJ2-7	-	CASSLREPYEQYF	TGTGCCAGCAGTTTGCGGGAACCCTACGAGCAGTACTTC
-	TRBV6-1	16	TRBJ2-3	TRBD2	CASSEQAGGVTDTQYF	TGTGCCAGCAGTGAACAGGCGGGGGGGGTCACAGATACGCAGTATTTT
-	TRBV9	18	TRBJ2-2	TRBD2	CASSVVPLAGAQTGELFF	TGTGCCAGCAGCGTAGTTCCACTAGCGGGTGCTCAGACCGGGGAGCTGTTTTTT
-	TRBV7-2	15	TRBJ2-7	TRBD1	CASSPKTGHGYEQYF	TGTGCCAGCAGCCCTAAGACAGGGCACGGCTACGAGCAGTACTTC
few	TRBV30	15	TRBJ1-4	TRBD1	CAWRPAGQGDEKLFF	TGTGCCTGGAGACCCGCGGGACAGGGGGATGAAAAACTGTTTTTT
-	TRBV28	15	TRBJ2-3	TRBD2	CASSLAGVGTDTQYF	TGTGCCAGCAGTTTAGCGGGGGTGGGGACAGATACGCAGTATTTT
once	TRBV5-4	17	TRBJ2-4	TRBD2	CASSPGLAGGVKNIQYF	TGTGCCAGCAGCCCGGGACTAGCGGGGGGTGTTAAAAACATTCAGTACTTC
few	TRBV5-6	17	TRBJ1-6	-	CASSSWGRGGLWSPLHF	TGTGCCAGCAGCTCCTGGGGGAGGGGGGGGCTCTGGTCACCCCTCCACTTT
-	TRBV6-5	15	TRBJ1-2	TRBD1	CASSYSGTGDNGYTF	TGTGCCAGCAGTTACTCGGGGACAGGGGACAATGGCTACACCTTC
few	TRBV5-1	15	TRBJ2-3	-	CASSPRGGPTDTQYF	TGCGCCAGCAGTCCCCGCGGGGGCCCCACAGATACGCAGTATTTT
once	TRBV7-3	17	TRBJ2-5	TRBD1	CASSDKGTGGRQETQYF	TGTGCCAGCAGCGATAAAGGGACAGGGGGCCGACAAGAGACCCAGTACTTC
-	TRBV28	15	TRBJ1-4	TRBD1	CASSPIGTDLEKLFF	TGTGCCAGCAGCCCAATCGGGACAGACCTTGAAAAACTGTTTTTT
few	TRBV28	12	TRBJ1-1	TRBD1	CAIVQGGFEAFF	TGTGCCATTGTACAGGGGGGATTTGAAGCTTTCTTT
-	TRBV30	12	TRBJ2-7	-	CAWGGYNYEQYF	TGTGCCTGGGGGGGATATAACTACGAGCAGTACTTC
-	TRBV5-6	15	TRBJ2-7	TRBD1	CASSWGQASSYEQYF	TGTGCCAGCAGCTGGGGACAGGCAAGCTCCTACGAGCAGTACTTC
few	TRBV6-5	12	TRBJ1-2	-	CASRGSFYGYTF	TGTGCCAGTCGTGGGTCTTTCTATGGCTACACCTTC
few	TRBV6-6	13	TRBJ2-7	-	CASTPTGTYEQYF	TGTGCCAGCACCCCGACCGGGACCTACGAGCAGTACTTC
few	TRBV7-6	16	TRBJ2-3	-	CASSLGGGSSTDTQYF	TGTGCCAGCAGCTTAGGAGGCGGGTCTAGCACAGATACGCAGTATTTT
-	TRBV10-3	16	TRBJ1-2	-	CAISESGRQGDYGYTF	TGTGCCATCAGTGAGTCAGGTCGGCAGGGTGACTATGGCTACACCTTC
-	TRBV15	15	TRBJ2-3	TRBD1	CATNRDRVNTDTQYF	TGTGCCACCAACCGTGACAGGGTGAACACAGATACGCAGTATTTT
-	TRBV19	16	TRBJ1-5	-	CASKMGQTNSNQPQHF	TGTGCCAGTAAAATGGGGCAGACTAATAGCAATCAGCCCCAGCATTTT
-	TRBV29-1	13	TRBJ2-3	TRBD2	CSVGRGATDTQYF	TGCAGCGTGGGGCGGGGGGCCACAGATACGCAGTATTTT
once	TRBV7-8	15	TRBJ2-3	-	CASSSLGGSTDTQYF	TGTGCCAGCAGCTCCCTCGGGGGAAGCACAGATACGCAGTATTTT
-	TRBV19	15	TRBJ1-2	TRBD1	CASSSQDRGQYGYTF	TGTGCCAGTAGTTCTCAGGACAGGGGACAGTATGGCTACACCTTC
-	TRBV7-6	16	TRBJ2-7	-	CASSLAGGGSLGEQYF	TGTGCCAGCAGCTTAGCAGGGGGGGGGAGTCTCGGCGAGCAGTACTTC
-	TRBV6-5	13	TRBJ1-2	TRBD1	CASSVQGAQGYTF	TGTGCCAGCAGTGTACAGGGGGCGCAAGGCTACACCTTC
once	TRBV11-2	15	TRBJ1-4	-	CASSLGGNAREKLFF	TGTGCCAGCAGCTTAGGCGGGAACGCCCGTGAAAAACTGTTTTTT
-	TRBV30	16	TRBJ2-6	TRBD1	CAWNRDRVPGANVLTF	TGTGCCTGGAACCGGGACAGGGTCCCTGGGGCCAACGTCCTGACTTTC
-	TRBV28	17	TRBJ2-3	TRBD2	CASSSGTSGGRTDTQYF	TGTGCCAGCAGTAGTGGGACTAGCGGGGGTAGGACAGATACGCAGTATTTT
few	TRBV30	14	TRBJ1-5	-	CAWSVATAGQPQHF	TGTGCCTGGAGTGTAGCCACAGCGGGCCAGCCCCAGCATTTT
-	TRBV10-3	13	TRBJ2-3	TRBD2	CAITSNGLAGKAW	TGTGCCATCACCAGTAATGGGCTAGCGGGGAAAGCGTGG
few	TRBV28	15	TRBJ2-7	TRBD1	CASSFGDRGSSEQYF	TGTGCCAGCAGTTTTGGGGACAGGGGAAGTAGCGAGCAGTACTTC
-	TRBV6-5	13	TRBJ1-2	-	CASSSRESDGYTF	TGTGCCAGCAGTTCCCGGGAGTCCGATGGCTACACCTTC
once	TRBV5-4	17	TRBJ1-2	TRBD1	CASSAFGQARSNYGYTF	TGTGCCAGCAGCGCCTTCGGACAGGCCCGTTCTAACTATGGCTACACCTTC
once	TRBV4-1	15	TRBJ2-7	-	CASSQDRRSSYEQYF	TGCGCCAGCAGCCAAGACCGGCGGAGCTCCTACGAGCAGTACTTC
-	TRBV2	14	TRBJ2-3	-	CASGSGIPTDTQYF	TGTGCCAGCGGGTCAGGCATACCCACAGATACGCAGTATTTT
-	TRBV7-8	16	TRBJ2-2	TRBD1	CASSPWTGRNTGELFF	TGTGCCAGCAGCCCGTGGACAGGGAGAAACACCGGGGAGCTGTTTTTT
-	TRBV6-5	15	TRBJ1-1	TRBD1	CASSGTGQLNTEAFF	TGTGCCAGCAGCGGGACAGGGCAACTTAACACTGAAGCTTTCTTT
-	TRBV5-6	14	TRBJ2-7	-	CASSHDRASYEQYF	TGTGCCAGCAGCCACGACAGAGCCTCCTACGAGCAGTACTTC
-	TRBV30	15	TRBJ1-5	-	CAWSVPGSRDQPQHF	TGTGCCTGGAGTGTACCTGGCAGCCGGGATCAGCCCCAGCATTTT